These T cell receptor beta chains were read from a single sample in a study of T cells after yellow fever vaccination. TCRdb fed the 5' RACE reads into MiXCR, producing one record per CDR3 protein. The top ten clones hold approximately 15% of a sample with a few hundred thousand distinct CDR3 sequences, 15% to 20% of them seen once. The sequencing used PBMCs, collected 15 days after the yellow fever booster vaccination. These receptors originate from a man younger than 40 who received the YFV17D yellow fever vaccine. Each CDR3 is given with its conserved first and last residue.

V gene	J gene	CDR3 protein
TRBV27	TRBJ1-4	CASRLTGSLATNEKLFF
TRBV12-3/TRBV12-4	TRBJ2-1	CASSLVTGAEQFF
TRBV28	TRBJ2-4	CASSTTGAVMGIQYF
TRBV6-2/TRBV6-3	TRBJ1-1	CASRRGQGSTEAFF
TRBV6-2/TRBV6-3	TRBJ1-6	CASSYRVDVPSPLHF
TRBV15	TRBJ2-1	CATSINGGSYNEQFF
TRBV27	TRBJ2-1	CASTLLTSGGNEQFF
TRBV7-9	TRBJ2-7	CASSFTVGSEQYF
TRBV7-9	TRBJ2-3	CASSLVGGRAVDTQYF
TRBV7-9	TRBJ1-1	CASSLYGTEAFF
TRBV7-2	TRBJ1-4	CASSRSSDEKLFF
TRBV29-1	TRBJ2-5	CSFLQETQYF
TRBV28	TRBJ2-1	CASGRDEQFF
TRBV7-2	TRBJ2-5	CASSYQMAETQYF
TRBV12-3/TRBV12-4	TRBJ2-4	CASRTPGGDIQYF
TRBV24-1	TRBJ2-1	CATSDRTSGLGNEQFF
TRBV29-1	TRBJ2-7	CSALGGPYEQYF
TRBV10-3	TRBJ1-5	CAISGQLNQPQHF
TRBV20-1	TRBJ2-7	CSAAFPLSYEQYF
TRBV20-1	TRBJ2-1	CSALPGLALNNEQFF
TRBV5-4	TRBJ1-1	CASSLFSTGTTEAFF
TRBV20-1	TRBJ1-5	CSARVTGALGQPQHF
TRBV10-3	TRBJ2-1	CAIRGRLSYNEQFF
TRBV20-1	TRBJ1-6	CSASWGGGKSPLHF
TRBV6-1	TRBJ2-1	CASSEARRRAYNEQFF
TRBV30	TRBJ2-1	CAWRVAGLGNEQFF
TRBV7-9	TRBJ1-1	CASSIGGGSTEAFF
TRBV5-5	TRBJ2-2	CASSLGIGDRGTGELFF
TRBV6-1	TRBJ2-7	CASSLTSGTKIGEQYF
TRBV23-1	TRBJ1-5	CASRKEVKVQPQHF
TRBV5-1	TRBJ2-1	CASSSTGRKTLNEQFF
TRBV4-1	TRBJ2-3	CASSQGFAGGSYGTDTQYF
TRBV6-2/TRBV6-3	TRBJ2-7	CASSYSKISDEQYF
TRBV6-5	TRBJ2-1	CASSYDYRVYNEQFF
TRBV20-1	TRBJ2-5	CSARIWGSRETQYF
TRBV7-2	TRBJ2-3	CASSLGRLPPTDTQYF
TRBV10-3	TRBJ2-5	CAISSGPLETQYF
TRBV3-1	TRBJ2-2	CASSPEGKGLFF
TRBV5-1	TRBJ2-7	CASSLEHYEQYF
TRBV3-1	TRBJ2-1	CASRELEAGSEQFF
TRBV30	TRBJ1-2	CAWTGPQGTYGYTF
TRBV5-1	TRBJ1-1	CASSLVGGEAEAFF
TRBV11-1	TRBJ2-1	CASSLLSTHSYNEQFF
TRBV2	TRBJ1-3	CASRGTGGGNTIYF
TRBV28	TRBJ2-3	CASSLKGVATDTQYF
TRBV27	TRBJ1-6	CASSPRQTGSPLHF
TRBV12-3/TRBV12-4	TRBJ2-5	CASSWGSRETQYF
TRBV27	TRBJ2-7	CASSPSWGGREQYF
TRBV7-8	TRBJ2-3	CASSPYRLGSSTDTQYF
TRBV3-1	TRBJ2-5	CASSQNGLAGGQETQYF
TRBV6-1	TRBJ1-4	CASRGTGGTNEKLFF
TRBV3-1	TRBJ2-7	CASSQVGRRGDEQYF
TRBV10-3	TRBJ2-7	CAISETPGAGLGEQYF
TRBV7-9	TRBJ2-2	CASSPPGGFESGELFF
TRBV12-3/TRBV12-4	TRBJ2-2	CALSFIPREGTVTGELFF